Listed here are 26 T cell receptor beta chains from one sample, sequenced in a study of blood T cell repertoires in COVID-19. The protocol was immunoSEQ multiplex PCR, while the TCRdb copy is restricted to in-frame clones and leaves out a portion. The sample lists about 220,000 clones; around 91% were seen once. Source material: PBMCs or T cells enriched from blood (not recorded which). Receptors were obtained from a woman under 30 in a cohort exposed to, infected with or recovered from COVID-19 (not recorded which).

This clone was seen many times. The chain couples TRBV2 to TRBJ1-5; 9 positions agree with TRBD1. The CDR3 is 14 amino acids. Per the germline V gene, CDR1 is SNHLY and CDR2 is FYNNEI. After removal of 6 bases from V and 6 bases from J, the junction contained 6 bases not matched to a gene. CDR3 in DNA: TGTGCCAGCAGAGACGACAGGGGGGGTCAGCCCCAGCATTTT. Translating gives CASRDDRGGQPQHF.

The rearrangement links TRBV28 to TRBJ2-1; 9 positions match TRBD2. The CDR3 covers 16 residues. Germline V lookup: CDR1 MDHEN, CDR2 SYDVKM. V shed 0 bases and J 4 bases; nucleotides not matched to a gene: 4. The CDR3, as DNA: TGTGCCAGCAGTTTATGGTCTAGCGGGGAGTACAATGAGCAGTTCTTC. This gives the protein CASSLWSSGEYNEQFF.

The chain recombines TRBV28 with TRBJ1-2; 8 nucleotides agree with TRBD1. The germline V gene has CDR1 MDHEN and CDR2 SYDVKM. J lost 3 bases, V lost 5 bases, and 11 bases had no gene match. The CDR3 loop spans 16 amino acids. The CDR3 protein is CASSNLQGARDYGYTF. CDR3 coding DNA: TGTGCCAGCAGTAACCTCCAGGGGGCGCGGGACTATGGCTACACCTTC.

This rearrangement joins TRBV29-1 to TRBJ1-3; TRBD1 agrees at 10 bases. Germline-derived CDR1 and CDR2 are SQVTM and ANQGSEA. Germline trimming cut 6 bases from V and 2 bases from J; bases unmatched to any gene: 7. The CDR3 totals 15 residues. CDR3 in amino acids: CSVHGTGAAGNTIYF. Written as DNA, the CDR3 is TGCAGCGTCCACGGGACAGGGGCGGCTGGAAACACCATATATTTT.

CDR3 sequence (DNA): TGCAGTGCTAGTCCCCGGACAGGGGCGACTTATGGCTACACCTTC. This translates into CSASPRTGATYGYTF. This rearrangement joins TRBV20-1 to TRBJ1-2; 9 nucleotides agree with TRBD1. The CDR3 sequence is 15 residues long. Unmatched junction bases numbered 10, after V lost 3 bases and J lost 5 bases. CDR1 and CDR2 from the germline V gene are DFQATT and SNEGSKA (reference sequence).

CDR3 nucleotide sequence: TGTGCCAGCAGTGTAGCGGGAGGACGACTTATGAAGTTCTTC. Translating gives CASSVAGGRLMKFF. The chain is built from TRBV27 and TRBJ2-1, with 10 positions matching TRBD2. The length of the CDR3 is 14 residues. Germline assignment: CDR1 MNHEY and CDR2 SMNVEV (reference sequence). The J segment lost 14 bases and the V segment lost 5 bases, leaving 12 bases of the junction unmatched.

This chain joins TRBV2 and TRBJ2-7, with 7 nucleotides matching TRBD2. The CDR3 sequence is 12 residues long. V shed 6 bases and J 4 bases; nucleotides not matched to a gene: 3. CDR1 SNHLY and CDR2 FYNNEI come from the germline V gene. The CDR3 is CASSAGGYEQYF. The CDR3 DNA sequence: TGTGCCAGCAGCGCCGGGGGGTACGAGCAGTACTTC.

The rearrangement joins TRBV10-3 to TRBJ2-2, with D perhaps TRBD2 (6 bases). V gave up 4 bases and J gave up 4 bases, with 13 bases separating them. CDR1 ENHRY and CDR2 SYGVKD come from the germline V gene. This CDR3 has 15 amino acids. CDR3 residues: CAISVQDYFTGELFF. The CDR3 DNA follows: TGTGCCATCAGTGTACAGGACTATTTCACCGGGGAGCTGTTTTTT.

The J gene is TRBJ1-2, the V gene TRBV10-3; D call uncertain. Per the germline V gene, CDR1 is ENHRY and CDR2 is SYGVKD. CDR3 size: 13 residues. Trimming left V 3 bases short and J 7 bases short, with 12 bases between. CDR3 region: CAISDAQAGGYTF. CDR3 nucleotide sequence: TGTGCCATCAGTGACGCCCAAGCGGGTGGCTACACCTTC.

The chain joins TRBV7-6 to TRBJ2-1; TRBD2 might be the D (6 bases). CDR1 SGHVS and CDR2 FNYEAQ come from the germline V gene. Trimming pared 5 bases from V and 8 bases from J, leaving 13 bases between. The CDR3 length is 13 residues. The CDR3 coding sequence is TGTGCCAGCAGCCCCTCCTGGGGGGATGAGCAGTTCTTC. This codes for CASSPSWGDEQFF.

The chain is built from TRBV7-6 and TRBJ2-7, with TRBD1 matching over 8 bases. J gave up 5 bases and V 6 bases, and 9 bases lay outside the gene matches. The CDR3 length is 14 residues. The germline V gene encodes CDR1 SGHVS and CDR2 FNYEAQ. CDR3 sequence: CASSPRTGFDEQYF. The CDR3 DNA follows: TGTGCCAGCAGTCCCAGGACAGGGTTCGACGAGCAGTACTTC.

This chain joins TRBV19 and TRBJ1-2; D perhaps matches TRBD1 (5 bases). The CDR3 length is 15 residues. Germline V gene data show CDR1 as LNHDA and CDR2 as SQIVND (reference sequence). The V and J ends lost 3 bases and 7 bases respectively, with 18 bases between them. The CDR3 nucleotides read TGTGCCAGTAGTATCCGAACAGGTAGCCGGATTGGCTACACCTTC. This sequence encodes CASSIRTGSRIGYTF.

J is TRBJ1-5 and V is TRBV5-1; maybe TRBD1 (6 bases). V was clipped by 0 bases and J by 5 bases, with 9 bases between them. CDR3 length: 14 residues. Germline values: CDR1 SGHRS, CDR2 YFSETQ. Written as DNA, the CDR3 is TGCGCCAGCAGCTTGGGGGGGGGCGATCAGCCCCAGCATTTT. Amino acids: CASSLGGGDQPQHF. The entire variable domain, with the rest obtained from reference TRBV5-1 and TRBJ1-5, is as follows: KAGVTQTPRYLIKTRGQQVTLSCSPISGHRSVSWYQQTPGQGLQFLFEYFSETQRNKGNFPGRFSGRQFSNSRSEMNVSTLELGDSALYLCASSLGGGDQPQHFGDGTRLSIL.

The rearrangement uses TRBV27 and TRBJ2-3, with TRBD2 identical over 11 bases. Looked up from germline, CDR1 is MNHEY and CDR2 is SMNVEV (reference sequence). This CDR3 is 16 amino acids long. Germline trimming cut 3 bases from V and 2 bases from J; bases unmatched to any gene: 4. In nucleotides, the CDR3 is TGTGCCAGCAGTTTCCGACTAGCGGGGTCCACAGATACGCAGTATTTT. As protein: CASSFRLAGSTDTQYF.

The rearrangement joins TRBV28 to TRBJ2-1; the match to TRBD2 covers 9 bases. Germline-derived CDR1 and CDR2 are MDHEN and SYDVKM. J lost 6 bases, V lost 7 bases, and 10 bases had no gene match. The CDR3 spans 15 residues. This CDR3 is CASTMGAGGTNEQFF. The CDR3 bases are TGTGCCAGCACCATGGGGGCGGGGGGGACCAATGAGCAGTTCTTC.

The chain employs TRBV4-1 and TRBJ1-3, with 8 bases aligning to TRBD1. Looked up from germline, CDR1 is MGHRA and CDR2 is YSYEKL. This CDR3 is built from 14 residues. J lost 4 bases, V lost 5 bases, and 4 bases had no gene match. The CDR3 spells CASSYRDRGNTIYF. As DNA, the CDR3 is TGCGCCAGCAGCTACCGGGACAGGGGAAACACCATATATTTT.

This rearrangement joins TRBV9 to TRBJ2-7; tentative D call: TRBD1 (5 bases). V was cut by 0 bases and J by 0 bases, with 10 bases left in between. The CDR3 runs 15 residues. Germline CDR1 and CDR2: SGDLS and YYNGEE. This chain's CDR3 is CASSVGARDSYEQYF. In DNA form, the CDR3 reads TGTGCCAGCAGCGTAGGGGCCAGGGACTCCTACGAGCAGTACTTC.

The genes are TRBV5-4 and TRBJ2-1; TRBD2 is a possible D gene (7 bases). The CDR3 consists of 16 residues. The germline CDR1 and CDR2 sequences are SGHNT and YYREEE (reference sequence). V lost 0 bases, J lost 2 bases, and 12 bases lay in between. The CDR3 reads CASSLEAGAPYNEQFF. In DNA, the CDR3 is TGTGCCAGCAGCTTGGAGGCGGGGGCGCCCTACAATGAGCAGTTCTTC. The full variable domain, completed using reference TRBV5-4 and TRBJ2-1, is ETGVTQSPTHLIKTRGQQVTLRCSSQSGHNTVSWYQQALGQGPQFIFQYYREEENGRGNFPPRFSGLQFPNYSSELNVNALELDDSALYLCASSLEAGAPYNEQFFGPGTRLTVL.

J is TRBJ1-6 and V is TRBV28, with D tentatively TRBD1 (5 bases). The CDR3 contains 16 residues. The ends were cut back, 6 bases at V and 5 bases at J, with 17 bases in the middle. Germline V gene sequence: CDR1 MDHEN, CDR2 SYDVKM. CDR3 sequence: CASSPDRRPNNSPLHF. The CDR3, as DNA: TGTGCCAGCAGCCCCGACAGAAGACCAAATAATTCACCCCTCCACTTT.

This clone appeared once. V is TRBV3-1 (or the pseudogene TRBV3-2) and J is TRBJ2-5, with a weak D call TRBD2 (5 bases). Trimming took off 0 bases at V and 1 base at J, with 6 bases between the two ends. The CDR3 has 14 amino acids. Germline V gives CDR1 LGHDT, CDR2 YNNKEL (reference sequence). CDR3 amino acids: CASSQERAQETQYF. CDR3 coding DNA: TGTGCCAGCAGCCAAGAGAGGGCCCAAGAGACCCAGTACTTC.

The V gene is TRBV18, the J gene TRBJ2-5; the D is unclear. V lost 0 bases and J 4 bases, leaving 6 bases between the germline ends. In germline, CDR1 is KGHSH, CDR2 LQKENI. The CDR3 is made up of 13 amino acids. The CDR3 sequence is CASSPPSSETQYF. Here the CDR3 DNA reads TGTGCCAGCTCACCACCGTCTTCAGAGACCCAGTACTTC.

The chain combines TRBV6-5 with TRBJ2-3; TRBD2 might be the D (6 bases). The CDR3 contains 14 residues. Germline lookup yields CDR1 MNHEY and CDR2 SVGAGI. Trimming removed 7 bases at V and 5 bases at J, with 16 bases between. In DNA, the CDR3 is TGTGCCAGCAATAACGGACTACTTCAAGATACGCAGTATTTT. Translated, it gives CASNNGLLQDTQYF.

The chain joins TRBV6-5 to TRBJ2-7, with 7 bases lining up with TRBD2. The CDR3 has 15 amino acids. CDR1 MNHEY and CDR2 SVGAGI come from the germline V gene. Germline trimming cut 5 bases from V and 2 bases from J; bases unmatched to any gene: 9. In nucleotides, the CDR3 is TGTGCCAGCAGTCCCACCTGGGGGGGACCCTACGAGCAGTACTTC. It specifies CASSPTWGGPYEQYF.

The gene calls are TRBV2 and TRBJ1-2; 7 bases map to TRBD1. The junction had 10 bases not matched to a gene; V was cut back by 6 bases and J by 3 bases. Germline CDR1 and CDR2: SNHLY and FYNNEI. The CDR3 consists of 15 residues. The DNA for the CDR3 is TGTGCCAGCAGGCTTGCAATACAGGGGTACTATGGCTACACCTTC. This sequence encodes CASRLAIQGYYGYTF.

DNA for the CDR3: TGCAGTGCTAGTTCCGGGATGGCCAAATACGAGCAGTACTTC. Encoded protein: CSASSGMAKYEQYF. This rearrangement joins TRBV20-1 to TRBJ2-7; D possibly corresponds to TRBD2 (5 bases). CDR1 and CDR2 from the germline V gene are DFQATT and SNEGSKA (reference sequence). The V and J ends lost 3 bases and 4 bases respectively, with 16 bases between them. The CDR3 has 14 residues.

This clone was detected a few times. The chain links TRBV18 to TRBJ2-2; D gene unclear. In germline, CDR1 is KGHSH, CDR2 LQKENI. CDR3 length: 15 amino acids. The V and J ends lost 1 base and 4 bases respectively, with 10 bases between them. CDR3 sequence reads: CASSPRVVSTGELFF. The DNA of the CDR3 is TGTGCCAGCTCACCACGAGTGGTGAGCACCGGGGAGCTGTTTTTT.